The clone carrying this TCR beta chain has only a few counts. Its target is not known. Donors were all healthy Caucasians. TCRdb passed the 5' RACE reads through MiXCR, listing each CDR3 protein once. The sample records about 430,000 distinct CDR3 sequences, about 18% being singletons. This sample is drawn from a study of identical twins. Whole-study findings and limits: Models came in too low on out-of-frame TCR alpha sharing in monozygotic twins. Within beta out-of-frame sequences, the excess sharing observed between twins was weaker. Findings depended on cross-sectional statistics rather than tracking the same donors.

The germline V gene encodes CDR1 SGHRS and CDR2 YFSETQ. With 4 bases clipped from V and 7 bases from J, the junction kept 7 bases outside the gene matches. CDR3 length: 14 residues. This receptor was taken from a man aged 45-65 years in good health. This chain links TRBV5-1 with TRBJ1-2; TRBD1 matches at 10 bases. The sample comprised naive T cells sorted from blood. The CDR3 nucleotides are TGCGCCAGCAGCCTGCCGGGACAGGGGAGTGGCTACACCTTC. Amino acids: CASSLPGQGSGYTF.